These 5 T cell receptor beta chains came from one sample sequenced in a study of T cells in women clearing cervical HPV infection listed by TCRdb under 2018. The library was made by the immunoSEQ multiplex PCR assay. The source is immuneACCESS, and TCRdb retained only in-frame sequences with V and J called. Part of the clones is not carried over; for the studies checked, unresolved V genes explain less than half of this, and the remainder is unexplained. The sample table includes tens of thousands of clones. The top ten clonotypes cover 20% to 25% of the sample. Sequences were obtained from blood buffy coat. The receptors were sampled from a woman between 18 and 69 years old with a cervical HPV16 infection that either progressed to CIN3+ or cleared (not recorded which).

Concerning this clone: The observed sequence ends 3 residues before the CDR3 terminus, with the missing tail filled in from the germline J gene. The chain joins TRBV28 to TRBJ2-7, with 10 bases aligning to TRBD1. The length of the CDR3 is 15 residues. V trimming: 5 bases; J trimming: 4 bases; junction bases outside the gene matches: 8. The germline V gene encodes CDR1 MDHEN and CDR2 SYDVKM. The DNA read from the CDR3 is TGTGCCAGCAGTGCCCTCGGGACAGGGGTATACGAG. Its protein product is CASSALGTGVYE. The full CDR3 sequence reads CASSALGTGVYEQYF.

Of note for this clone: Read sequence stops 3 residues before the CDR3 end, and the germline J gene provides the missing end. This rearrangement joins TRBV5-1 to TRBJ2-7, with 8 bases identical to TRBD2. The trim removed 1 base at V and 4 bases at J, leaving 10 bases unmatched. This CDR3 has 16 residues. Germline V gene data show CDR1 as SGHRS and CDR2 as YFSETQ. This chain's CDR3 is CASSLTTSGGIYEQYF. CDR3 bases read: TGCGCCAGCAGCTTGACAACTAGCGGAGGGATTTACGAG.

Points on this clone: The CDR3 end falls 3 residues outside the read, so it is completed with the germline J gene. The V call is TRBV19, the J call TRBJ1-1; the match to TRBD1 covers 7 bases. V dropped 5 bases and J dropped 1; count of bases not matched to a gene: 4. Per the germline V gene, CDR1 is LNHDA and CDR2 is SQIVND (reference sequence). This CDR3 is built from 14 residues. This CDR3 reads CASSVGQTNTEAFF. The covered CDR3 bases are TGTGCCAGTAGTGTGGGACAGACGAACACTGAA. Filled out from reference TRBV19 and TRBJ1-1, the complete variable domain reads DGGITQSPKYLFRKEGQNVTLSCEQNLNHDAMYWYRQDPGQGLRLIYYSQIVNDFQKGDIAEGYSVSREKKESFPLTVTSAQKNPTAFYLCASSVGQTNTEAFFGQGTRLTVV.

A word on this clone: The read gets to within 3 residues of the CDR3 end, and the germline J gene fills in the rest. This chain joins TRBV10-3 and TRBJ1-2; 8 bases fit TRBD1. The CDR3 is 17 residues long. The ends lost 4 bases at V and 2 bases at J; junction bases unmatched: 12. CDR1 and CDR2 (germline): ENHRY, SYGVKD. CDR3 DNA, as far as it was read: TGTGCCATCAGTGGTGGCACAGGGGGTTTGGTGAACTATGGC. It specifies CAISGGTGGLVNYG. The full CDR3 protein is CAISGGTGGLVNYGYTF.

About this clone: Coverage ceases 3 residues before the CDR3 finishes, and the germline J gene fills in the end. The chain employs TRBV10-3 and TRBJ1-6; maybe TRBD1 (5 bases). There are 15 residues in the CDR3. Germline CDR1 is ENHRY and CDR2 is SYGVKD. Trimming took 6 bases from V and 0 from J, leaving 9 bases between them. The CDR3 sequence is CAISGTSSYNSPLHF. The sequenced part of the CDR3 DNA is TGTGCCATCAGCGGGACTAGCTCCTATAATTCACCC.